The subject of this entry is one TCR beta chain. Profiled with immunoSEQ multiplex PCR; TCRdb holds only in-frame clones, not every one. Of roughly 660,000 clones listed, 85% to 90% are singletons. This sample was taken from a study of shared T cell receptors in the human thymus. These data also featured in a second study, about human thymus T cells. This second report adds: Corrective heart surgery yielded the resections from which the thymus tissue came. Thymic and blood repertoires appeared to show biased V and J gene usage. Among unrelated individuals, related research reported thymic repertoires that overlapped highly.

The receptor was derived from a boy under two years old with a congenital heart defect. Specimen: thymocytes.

CDR3: CASSLKGLYLQYF. The CDR3 DNA sequence: TGTGCCAGCAGCTTAAAGGGACTCTACTTACAGTACTTC. This chain connects TRBV7-2 to TRBJ2-5; TRBD2 might be the D (6 bases). The CDR3 sequence is 13 residues long. V lost 2 bases and J 11 bases, leaving 15 bases between the germline ends. The germline V gene has CDR1 SGHTA and CDR2 FQGNSA.